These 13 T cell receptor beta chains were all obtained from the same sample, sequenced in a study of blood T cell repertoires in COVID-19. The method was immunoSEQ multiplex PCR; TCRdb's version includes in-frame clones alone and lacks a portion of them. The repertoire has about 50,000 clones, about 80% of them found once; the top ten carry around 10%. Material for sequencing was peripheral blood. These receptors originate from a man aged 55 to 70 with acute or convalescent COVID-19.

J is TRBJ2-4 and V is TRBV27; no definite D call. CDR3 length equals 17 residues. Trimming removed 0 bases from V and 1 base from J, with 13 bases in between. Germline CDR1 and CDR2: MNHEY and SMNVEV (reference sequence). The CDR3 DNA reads TGTGCCAGCAGTTTATCGTTTTACTCCCCGGCCAAAAACATTCAGTACTTC. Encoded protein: CASSLSFYSPAKNIQYF.

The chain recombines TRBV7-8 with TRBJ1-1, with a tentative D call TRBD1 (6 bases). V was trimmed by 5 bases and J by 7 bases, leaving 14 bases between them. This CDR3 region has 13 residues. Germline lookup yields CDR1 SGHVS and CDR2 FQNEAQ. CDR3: CASSQNGQFEAFF. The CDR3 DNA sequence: TGTGCCAGCAGCCAAAACGGACAGTTTGAAGCTTTCTTT.

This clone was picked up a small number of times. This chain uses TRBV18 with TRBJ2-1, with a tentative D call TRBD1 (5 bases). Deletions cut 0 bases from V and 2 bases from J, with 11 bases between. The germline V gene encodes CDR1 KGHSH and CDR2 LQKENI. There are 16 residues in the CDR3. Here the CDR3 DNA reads TGTGCCAGCTCACCACCGTCGCGACAGACCTACAATGAGCAGTTCTTC. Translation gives CASSPPSRQTYNEQFF.

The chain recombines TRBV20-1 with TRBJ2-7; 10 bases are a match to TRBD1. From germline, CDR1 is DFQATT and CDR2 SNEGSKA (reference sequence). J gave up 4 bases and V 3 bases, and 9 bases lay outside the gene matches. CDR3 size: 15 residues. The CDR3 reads CSASSAGTGEYEQYF. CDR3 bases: TGCAGTGCTAGTTCGGCCGGGACAGGGGAGTACGAGCAGTACTTC.

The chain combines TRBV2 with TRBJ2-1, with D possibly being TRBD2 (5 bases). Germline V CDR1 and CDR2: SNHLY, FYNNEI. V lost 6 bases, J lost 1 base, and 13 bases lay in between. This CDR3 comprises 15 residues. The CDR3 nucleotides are TGTGCCAGCAGCGCCCGGGGTAATTCCTACAATGAGCAGTTCTTC. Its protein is CASSARGNSYNEQFF.

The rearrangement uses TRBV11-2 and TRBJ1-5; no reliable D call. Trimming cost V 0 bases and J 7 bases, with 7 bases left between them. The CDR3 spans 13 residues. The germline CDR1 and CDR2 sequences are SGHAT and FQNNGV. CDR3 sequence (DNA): TGTGCCAGCAGCTTAGAGAGGGCGCAGCCCCAGCATTTT. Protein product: CASSLERAQPQHF.

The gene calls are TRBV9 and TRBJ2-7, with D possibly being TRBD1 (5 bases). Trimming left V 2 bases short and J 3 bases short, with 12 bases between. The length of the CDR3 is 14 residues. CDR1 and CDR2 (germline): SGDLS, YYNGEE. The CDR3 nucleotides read TGTGCCAGCAGCGTTGGGGCATCGGACTACGAGCAGTACTTC. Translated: CASSVGASDYEQYF.

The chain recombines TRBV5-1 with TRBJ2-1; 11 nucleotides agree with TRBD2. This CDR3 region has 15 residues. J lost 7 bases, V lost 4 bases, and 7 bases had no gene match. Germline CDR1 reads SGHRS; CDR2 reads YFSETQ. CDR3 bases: TGCGCCAGCAGCCCTCCTAGCGGGGGGCGGAATGAGCAGTTCTTC. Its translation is CASSPPSGGRNEQFF.

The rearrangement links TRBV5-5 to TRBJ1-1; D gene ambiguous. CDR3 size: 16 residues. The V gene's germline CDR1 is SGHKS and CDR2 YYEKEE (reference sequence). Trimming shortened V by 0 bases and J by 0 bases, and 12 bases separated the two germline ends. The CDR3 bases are TGTGCCAGCAGCTTGGCCATGGGAGCCTTGAACACTGAAGCTTTCTTT. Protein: CASSLAMGALNTEAFF.

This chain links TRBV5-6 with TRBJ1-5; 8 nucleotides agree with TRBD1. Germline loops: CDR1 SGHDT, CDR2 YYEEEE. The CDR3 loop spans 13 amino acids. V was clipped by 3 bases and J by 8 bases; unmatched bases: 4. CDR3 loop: CASSWTGIEPQHF. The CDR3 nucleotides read TGTGCCAGCAGCTGGACAGGGATTGAGCCCCAGCATTTT.

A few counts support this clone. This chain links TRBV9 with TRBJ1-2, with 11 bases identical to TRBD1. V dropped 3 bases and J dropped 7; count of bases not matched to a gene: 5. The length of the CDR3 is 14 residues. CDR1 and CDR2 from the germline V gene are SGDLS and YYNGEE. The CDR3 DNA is TGTGCCAGCAGCGGCGGACAGGGGGCTGGTGGCTACACCTTC. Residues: CASSGGQGAGGYTF.

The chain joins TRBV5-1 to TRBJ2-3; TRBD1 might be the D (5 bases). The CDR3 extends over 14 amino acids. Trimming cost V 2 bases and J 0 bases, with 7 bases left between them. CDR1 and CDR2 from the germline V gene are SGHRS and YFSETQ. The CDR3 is CASSLDRSTDTQYF. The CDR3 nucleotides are TGCGCCAGCAGCTTAGACAGAAGCACAGATACGCAGTATTTT.

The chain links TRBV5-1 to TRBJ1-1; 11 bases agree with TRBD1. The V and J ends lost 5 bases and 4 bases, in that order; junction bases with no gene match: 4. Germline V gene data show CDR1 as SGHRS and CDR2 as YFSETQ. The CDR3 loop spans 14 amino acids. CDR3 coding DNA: TGCGCCAGCAGTCCTGGGACAGGGGGCACTGAAGCTTTCTTT. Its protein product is CASSPGTGGTEAFF.